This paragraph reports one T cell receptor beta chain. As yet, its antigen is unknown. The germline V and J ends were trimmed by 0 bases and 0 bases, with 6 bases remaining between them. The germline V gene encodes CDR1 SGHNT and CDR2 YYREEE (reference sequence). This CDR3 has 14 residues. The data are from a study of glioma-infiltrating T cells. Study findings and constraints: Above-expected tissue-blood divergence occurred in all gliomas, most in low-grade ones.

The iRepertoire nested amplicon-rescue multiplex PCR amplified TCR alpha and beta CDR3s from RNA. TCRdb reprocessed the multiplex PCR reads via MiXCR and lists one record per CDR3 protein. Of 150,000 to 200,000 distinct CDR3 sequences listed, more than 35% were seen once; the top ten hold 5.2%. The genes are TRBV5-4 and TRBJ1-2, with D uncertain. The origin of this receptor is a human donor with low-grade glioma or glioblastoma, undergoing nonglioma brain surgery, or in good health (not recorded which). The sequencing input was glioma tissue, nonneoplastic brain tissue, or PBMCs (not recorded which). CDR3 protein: CASSLDPANYGYTF. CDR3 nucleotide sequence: TGTGCCAGCAGCTTGGACCCAGCTAACTATGGCTACACCTTC.